The 28 T cell receptor beta chains reported below all come from one sample, sequenced in a study of control samples from healthy donors and cancer patients. Sequencing was performed with immunoSEQ multiplex PCR; in TCRdb, only in-frame clones are kept and a portion is missing. The data hold 70,000 or so clones, with approximately 88% observed a single time. The source material was blood. The receptors were sampled from a man aged 50 or older in good health.

The rearrangement joins TRBV18 to TRBJ2-2; D is unclear. From germline, CDR1 is KGHSH and CDR2 LQKENI. The CDR3 extends over 15 amino acids. V lost 1 base and J 4 bases, leaving 10 bases between the germline ends. CDR3 nucleotide sequence: TGTGCCAGCTCACCACGGTTCCCTGGCACCGGGGAGCTGTTTTTT. It codes for CASSPRFPGTGELFF.

This clone was counted only a few times. The chain uses TRBV7-9 and TRBJ2-4; D is undetermined. Germline V gene sequence: CDR1 SEHNR, CDR2 FQNEAQ (reference sequence). V shed 5 bases and J shed 1 base, with 9 bases lying between them. The CDR3 runs to 14 residues. The DNA for the CDR3 is TGTGCCAGCAGCCCAACGATGGCCAAAAACATTCAGTACTTC. Translating it yields CASSPTMAKNIQYF. Drawing the rest from reference TRBV7-9 and TRBJ2-4, the complete variable domain is DTGVSQNPRHKITKRGQNVTFRCDPISEHNRLYWYRQTLGQGPEFLTYFQNEAQLEKSRLLSDRFSAERPKGSFSTLEIQRTEQGDSAMYLCASSPTMAKNIQYFGAGTRLSVL.

The chain links TRBV9 to TRBJ2-2; TRBD2 aligns across 10 bases. Germline-derived CDR1 and CDR2 are SGDLS and YYNGEE. V was clipped by 4 bases and J by 0 bases; unmatched bases: 3. The CDR3 length is 16 residues. CDR3 bases: TGTGCCAGCAGCCTTAGCGGGAGGACGAACACCGGGGAGCTGTTTTTT. This encodes CASSLSGRTNTGELFF.

The chain is built from TRBV28 and TRBJ1-2, with TRBD1 as a possible D gene (5 bases). Trimming cost V 5 bases and J 4 bases, with 14 bases left between them. Germline assignment: CDR1 MDHEN and CDR2 SYDVKM. The CDR3 contains 14 residues. This CDR3 reads CASSPPGHPYGYTF. The CDR3 DNA follows: TGTGCCAGCAGTCCCCCCGGACATCCCTATGGCTACACCTTC.

This chain connects TRBV7-8 to TRBJ1-1; TRBD1 matches 8 bases. The CDR3 runs 16 residues. Germline CDR1 is SGHVS and CDR2 is FQNEAQ. The V and J ends lost 1 base and 2 bases, in that order; junction bases with no gene match: 6. The CDR3 region has the DNA TGTGCCAGCAGCTTAGTGGGGGGACAGGCAAACACTGAAGCTTTCTTT. Translated, it gives CASSLVGGQANTEAFF.

This clone was observed once. The V call is TRBV14, the J call TRBJ2-5, with a weak D call TRBD2 (6 bases). In germline, CDR1 is SGHDN, CDR2 FVKESK. Trimming took off 4 bases at V and 4 bases at J, with 16 bases between the two ends. CDR3 length: 15 residues. The CDR3, as DNA: TGTGCCAGCAGCCGAGGGACTGCCTTCGGAGAGACCCAGTACTTC. Its translation is CASSRGTAFGETQYF.

The chain links TRBV24-1 to TRBJ2-5; TRBD1 agrees at 11 bases. Germline V CDR1 and CDR2: KGHDR, SFDVKD. The CDR3 sequence is 16 residues long. J was trimmed by 4 bases and V by 1 base; bases with no gene match: 4. CDR3 in DNA: TGTGCCACCAGTGATTTTGGGACAGGGGGAGGAGAGACCCAGTACTTC. As protein: CATSDFGTGGGETQYF.

This clone came up once. This rearrangement joins TRBV7-2 to TRBJ1-4; D is undetermined. Germline CDR1 SGHTA, CDR2 FQGNSA. This CDR3 spans 14 amino acids. V was clipped by 4 bases and J by 5 bases, with 11 bases between them. CDR3 DNA sequence: TGTGCCAGCAGCTCACCCCCATCCAATGAAAAACTGTTTTTT. Translating it yields CASSSPPSNEKLFF.

The V call is TRBV19, the J call TRBJ1-2, with a tentative D call TRBD1 (5 bases). Germline V gene sequence: CDR1 LNHDA, CDR2 SQIVND (reference sequence). CDR3 length: 12 residues. Deletions cut 4 bases from V and 10 bases from J, with 13 bases between. CDR3 sequence (DNA): TGTGCCAGTAGTACCAGGGTTAGGGACTACACCTTC. Its protein is CASSTRVRDYTF. The whole variable domain, remainder taken from reference TRBV19 and TRBJ1-2, is DGGITQSPKYLFRKEGQNVTLSCEQNLNHDAMYWYRQDPGQGLRLIYYSQIVNDFQKGDIAEGYSVSREKKESFPLTVTSAQKNPTAFYLCASSTRVRDYTFGSGTRLTVV.

The V call is TRBV19, the J call TRBJ2-5; 8 bases agree with TRBD2. Germline CDR1 and CDR2: LNHDA and SQIVND (reference sequence). The CDR3 is 14 residues long. The J segment lost 2 bases and the V segment lost 4 bases, leaving 3 bases of the junction unmatched. The CDR3 DNA reads TGTGCCAGTAGTACGGGAGGGATACAAGAGACCCAGTACTTC. This encodes CASSTGGIQETQYF.

This sequence joins TRBV19 and TRBJ2-2; D not resolved. The CDR3 extends over 12 amino acids. Germline lookup yields CDR1 LNHDA and CDR2 SQIVND (reference sequence). V lost 8 bases and J lost 3, with 7 bases in between. Written as DNA, the CDR3 is TGTGCCAGTTACAGCTACACCGGGGAGCTGTTTTTT. This gives the protein CASYSYTGELFF.

J is TRBJ1-1 and V is TRBV30; D is ambiguous. V was trimmed by 0 bases and J by 6 bases, leaving 11 bases between them. CDR1 and CDR2 (germline): GTSNPN, SVGIG (reference sequence). The CDR3 is made up of 13 amino acids. DNA of the CDR3: TGTGCCTGGAGTGTAGGGCGAGGGTCTGAAGCTTTCTTT. It is translated as CAWSVGRGSEAFF.

The chain combines TRBV5-1 with TRBJ1-4; D possibly corresponds to TRBD1 (5 bases). V gave up 1 base and J gave up 11 bases, with 12 bases separating them. Germline CDR1 reads SGHRS; CDR2 reads YFSETQ. The CDR3 has 13 amino acids. CDR3 protein: CASSLYGDGKLFF. In DNA form, the CDR3 reads TGCGCCAGCAGCTTGTATGGGGACGGGAAACTGTTTTTT.

The chain links TRBV10-3 to TRBJ2-2; 8 nucleotides match TRBD2. The CDR3 consists of 15 residues. V dropped 2 bases and J dropped 8; count of bases not matched to a gene: 7. The germline V gene encodes CDR1 ENHRY and CDR2 SYGVKD. The CDR3, as DNA: TGTGCCATCAGTGAGGCCGGGACTAGAAAGGGGGAGCTGTTTTTT. Translated: CAISEAGTRKGELFF.

The V gene is TRBV28, the J gene TRBJ2-1; no firm D call. The CDR3 has 14 amino acids. The germline V and J ends were trimmed by 5 bases and 8 bases, with 16 bases remaining between them. Looked up from germline, CDR1 is MDHEN and CDR2 is SYDVKM. The CDR3 sequence is CASSHPTLPDEQFF. The CDR3 DNA is TGTGCCAGCAGTCACCCTACCCTACCAGATGAGCAGTTCTTC.

The chain links TRBV7-9 to TRBJ2-2; D is possibly TRBD1 (5 bases). Germline V gene lookup returns CDR1 SEHNR and CDR2 FQNEAQ (reference sequence). The CDR3 contains 14 residues. V gave up 3 bases and J gave up 6 bases, with 11 bases separating them. CDR3 sequence: CASSFDSNPGELFF. For the CDR3, the DNA is TGTGCCAGCAGCTTTGACAGTAACCCCGGGGAGCTGTTTTTT. Complete variable domain (other parts from reference TRBV7-9 and TRBJ2-2): DTGVSQNPRHKITKRGQNVTFRCDPISEHNRLYWYRQTLGQGPEFLTYFQNEAQLEKSRLLSDRFSAERPKGSFSTLEIQRTEQGDSAMYLCASSFDSNPGELFFGEGSRLTVL.

The gene calls are TRBV9 and TRBJ2-2; 12 bases align to TRBD2. Germline CDR1 is SGDLS and CDR2 is YYNGEE. The CDR3 is 15 residues long. The V segment lost 4 bases and the J segment 5 bases; nucleotides outside the gene matches: 3. The DNA of the CDR3 is TGTGCCAGCAGCTCCGGGACTAGCGGGACCGGGGAGCTGTTTTTT. This codes for CASSSGTSGTGELFF.

The chain combines TRBV2 with TRBJ1-1, with D possibly matching TRBD1 (6 bases). Per the germline V gene, CDR1 is SNHLY and CDR2 is FYNNEI. V was shortened by 5 bases and J by 1 base, with 8 bases between the two germline ends. CDR3 size: 13 residues. The CDR3, as DNA: TGTGCCAGCAGTTGGACAGCGAACACTGAAGCTTTCTTT. It yields the protein CASSWTANTEAFF.

This chain uses TRBV30 with TRBJ2-7, with D unresolved. Trimming pared 0 bases from V and 2 bases from J, leaving 11 bases between. CDR3 length: 14 residues. Germline V gives CDR1 GTSNPN, CDR2 SVGIG (reference sequence). This CDR3 reads CAWSVGFFTYEQYF. The CDR3 nucleotides are TGTGCCTGGAGTGTTGGGTTCTTTACCTACGAGCAGTACTTC. The variable domain in full, completed from reference TRBV30 and TRBJ2-7, reads SQTIHQWPATLVQPVGSPLSLECTVEGTSNPNLYWYRQAAGRGLQLLFYSVGIGQISSEVPQNLSASRPQDRQFILSSKKLLLSDSGFYLCAWSVGFFTYEQYFGPGTRLTVT.

The chain employs TRBV7-6 and TRBJ2-5; the D gene is possibly TRBD2 (5 bases). Germline CDR1 and CDR2: SGHVS and FNYEAQ. Trimming took 1 base from V and 5 from J, leaving 20 bases between them. The length of the CDR3 is 17 residues. CDR3 bases: TGTGCCAGCAGCTTAGTTCTAACTAACAGTGGCGGGGAGACCCAGTACTTC. Translating it yields CASSLVLTNSGGETQYF.

This clone was counted a few times. This chain joins TRBV7-9 and TRBJ2-3, with D possibly being TRBD2 (6 bases). Per germline, CDR1 SEHNR and CDR2 FQNEAQ (reference sequence). The CDR3 runs to 16 residues. Trimming left V 5 bases short and J 0 bases short, with 15 bases between. CDR3 protein: CASSRRGGMSTDTQYF. The CDR3 DNA reads TGTGCCAGCAGCAGACGGGGCGGGATGAGCACAGATACGCAGTATTTT.

V usage is TRBV5-6 and J usage is TRBJ2-7; TRBD1 matches at 7 bases. This CDR3 is 16 amino acids long. The germline gives CDR1 SGHDT, CDR2 YYEEEE. Losses at the gene ends were 0 bases for V and 4 bases for J; bases not matched to a gene: 10. The CDR3 DNA is TGTGCCAGCAGCTTGGTCCCCGGGACAGCCGCATACGAGCAGTACTTC. This sequence encodes CASSLVPGTAAYEQYF.

This sequence joins TRBV2 and TRBJ1-4; D is unresolved. CDR1 SNHLY and CDR2 FYNNEI come from the germline V gene. Between the trimmed V and J ends, which lost 6 bases and 4 bases, there was a span of 12 bases. The length of the CDR3 is 14 residues. In nucleotides, the CDR3 is TGTGCCAGCAGATTTCGACCCTATAATGAAAAACTGTTTTTT. Encoded protein: CASRFRPYNEKLFF.

The chain is built from TRBV6-2 or TRBV6-3 and TRBJ2-2; 7 bases agree with TRBD1. The germline V gene encodes CDR1 MNHEY and CDR2 SVGEGT. V lost 4 bases and J lost 8; bases outside the gene matches: 4. The CDR3 sequence is 13 residues long. The chain's CDR3 is CASSFRQGGELFF. Here the CDR3 DNA reads TGTGCCAGCAGTTTCAGACAGGGAGGGGAGCTGTTTTTT.

This clone appeared a single time. The chain employs TRBV3-1 (or the pseudogene TRBV3-2) and TRBJ2-2; weak D call: TRBD2 (5 bases). This CDR3 is 14 amino acids long. The V and J ends lost 4 bases and 5 bases respectively, with 11 bases between them. CDR1 and CDR2 from the germline V gene are LGHDT and YNNKEL (reference sequence). CDR3 protein: CASSLSGGTGELFF. CDR3 DNA sequence: TGTGCCAGCAGCCTATCCGGCGGGACCGGGGAGCTGTTTTTT.

The chain has TRBV4-3 and TRBJ2-3, with 13 bases that match TRBD2. V gave up 4 bases and J gave up 4 bases; unmatched junction bases: 8. In germline, CDR1 is LGHNA, CDR2 YSLEER. The CDR3 is made up of 17 amino acids. The CDR3 loop reads CASSPVLAGGRSDTQYF. In nucleotides, the CDR3 is TGCGCCAGCAGCCCAGTACTAGCGGGAGGGCGGTCAGATACGCAGTATTTT.

J is TRBJ2-2 and V is TRBV7-2; 7 positions match TRBD1. This CDR3 has 14 amino acids. J was trimmed by 15 bases and V by 1 base; bases with no gene match: 11. Looked up from germline, CDR1 is SGHTA and CDR2 is FQGNSA. This CDR3 is CASSLVSGRGLVFF. CDR3 DNA: TGTGCCAGCAGCTTAGTCAGCGGTAGGGGGCTGGTGTTTTTT.

The V and J genes are TRBV4-3 and TRBJ2-5, with 10 bases aligning to TRBD1. This CDR3 spans 16 amino acids. The germline CDR1 and CDR2 sequences are LGHNA and YSLEER. Trimming removed 5 bases from V and 4 bases from J; junction bases left unmatched: 10. The CDR3 region has the DNA TGCGCCAGCAGCTCCAGACAGGGGGCCTCTAGAGAGACCCAGTACTTC. Protein product: CASSSRQGASRETQYF.